This T cell receptor (beta chain) was sequenced for a study of beta chain features in type 1 diabetes. The whole isolated RNA underwent reverse transcription, so sequencing captured expressed TCRB transcripts. This table comes from immunoSEQ multiplex PCR, and its TCRdb copy is limited to in-frame clones, with some not included. The sample carries 200,000 to 300,000 clones, approximately 11% recorded once. To note about this clone: Its antigen is currently unknown.

Findings of the study overall: Because the template was cDNA, high-expressing cells might be over-represented. Shorter TCRB CDR3s, moderately but significantly so, were found in Type 1 diabetes patients in all four CD4+ subsets.

CDR1 and CDR2 (germline): KGHSH, LQKENI. CDR3 size: 14 residues. The V end lost 2 bases, the J end lost 1 base, and 9 bases lay between the germline ends. This rearrangement joins TRBV18 to TRBJ2-7; perhaps TRBD1 as D (5 bases). This TCR derives from a man younger than 45 with type 1 diabetes. The sample taken for sequencing was naive CD4+ T cells from blood. CDR3 in DNA: TGTGCCAGCTCACCAGCGACAGTTTCCTACGAGCAGTACTTC. Protein: CASSPATVSYEQYF. Full variable domain (outside the CDR3, taken from reference TRBV18 and TRBJ2-7): NAGVMQNPRHLVRRRGQEARLRCSPMKGHSHVYWYRQLPEEGLKFMVYLQKENIIDESGMPKERFSAEFPKEGPSILRIQQVVRGDSAAYFCASSPATVSYEQYFGPGTRLTVT.